Listed below are T cell receptor beta chains from one sample, sequenced in a study of blood T cells in healthy people across ages. TCRdb itself ran the 5' RACE reads through MiXCR, one entry per CDR3 protein. The table includes about 720,000 distinct CDR3 sequences, about a fifth detected once. The source material was blood. The receptor source for this set is a man aged 70-80 years in good health. CDR3s include the opening cysteine and the closing phenylalanine or tryptophan. A D gene is named only where the DNA matches it firmly. Size tells how often a clone was seen (once, few, many) or the class of an expanded clone, and some rows leave it out.

v_gene: TRBV28; j_gene: TRBJ2-7; d_gene: -; abundance: many; len: 12; CDR3nt: TGTGCCAGCAGCTTAACCCCCTACGAGCAGTACTTC; CDR3aa: CASSLTPYEQYF
v_gene: TRBV18; j_gene: TRBJ1-3; d_gene: -; abundance: -; len: 14; CDR3nt: TGTGCCAGTACACTGGGGATCTCTGGAAACACCATATATTTT; CDR3aa: CASTLGISGNTIYF
v_gene: TRBV7-6; j_gene: TRBJ2-3; d_gene: TRBD1; abundance: few; len: 16; CDR3nt: TGTGCCAGCAGCTTAATCCTAGGGCAGGGGGCAGATACGCAGTATTTT; CDR3aa: CASSLILGQGADTQYF
v_gene: TRBV6-6; j_gene: TRBJ2-1; d_gene: TRBD2; abundance: -; len: 16; CDR3nt: TGTGCCAGCAGTCAGAAGAGCGGGGGGTTACAGGGTGAGCAGTTCTTC; CDR3aa: CASSQKSGGLQGEQFF
v_gene: TRBV3-1; j_gene: TRBJ2-3; d_gene: -; abundance: -; len: 14; CDR3nt: TGTGCCAGCAGCCAAGATATTAGCCCAGATACGCAGTATTTT; CDR3aa: CASSQDISPDTQYF
v_gene: TRBV12-3/TRBV12-4; j_gene: TRBJ2-1; d_gene: TRBD1; abundance: -; len: 16; CDR3nt: TGTGCCAGCAGCCTGAGGGACAGGGGCGCCCACAATGAGCAGTTCTTC; CDR3aa: CASSLRDRGAHNEQFF
v_gene: TRBV4-1; j_gene: TRBJ2-1; d_gene: TRBD2; abundance: many; len: 16; CDR3nt: TGCGCCAGCAGCCAAGATGGGGCGGGAGAGCGCAATGAGCAGTTCTTC; CDR3aa: CASSQDGAGERNEQFF
v_gene: TRBV29-1; j_gene: TRBJ1-1; d_gene: -; abundance: -; len: 13; CDR3nt: TGCAGCGCCTTCCGGGGGCGTAACACTGAAGCTTTCTTT; CDR3aa: CSAFRGRNTEAFF
v_gene: TRBV29-1; j_gene: TRBJ1-5; d_gene: -; abundance: -; len: 13; CDR3nt: TGCAGCGTTTCAGAAACCTACAATCAGCCCCAGCATTTT; CDR3aa: CSVSETYNQPQHF
v_gene: TRBV6-5; j_gene: TRBJ1-1; d_gene: -; abundance: few; len: 15; CDR3nt: TGTGCCAGCAGTTACTCGGGTAATGGGGACACTGAAGCTTTCTTT; CDR3aa: CASSYSGNGDTEAFF
v_gene: TRBV5-1; j_gene: TRBJ2-1; d_gene: -; abundance: medium-sized; len: 13; CDR3nt: TGCGCCAGCAGCAGGGAAGAGGGCAATGAGCAGTTCTTC; CDR3aa: CASSREEGNEQFF
v_gene: TRBV29-1; j_gene: TRBJ1-4; d_gene: TRBD1; abundance: -; len: 14; CDR3nt: TGCAGCGCTAACCCGGGACAGCATAATGAAAAACTGTTTTTT; CDR3aa: CSANPGQHNEKLFF
v_gene: TRBV7-9; j_gene: TRBJ2-5; d_gene: TRBD2; abundance: -; len: 16; CDR3nt: TGTGCCAGCAGCGAACTAGCGGGGGGGACTACCGGGACCCAGTACTTC; CDR3aa: CASSELAGGTTGTQYF
v_gene: TRBV28; j_gene: TRBJ2-5; d_gene: TRBD1; abundance: -; len: 13; CDR3nt: TGTGCCAGCAGACAACAGGGGACGGAGACCCAGTACTTC; CDR3aa: CASRQQGTETQYF
v_gene: TRBV6-6; j_gene: TRBJ2-3; d_gene: -; abundance: -; len: 15; CDR3nt: TGTGCCAGTTGGGGAGCCCCACAATCCACAGATACGCAGTATTTT; CDR3aa: CASWGAPQSTDTQYF
v_gene: TRBV7-6; j_gene: TRBJ2-1; d_gene: -; abundance: -; len: 14; CDR3nt: TGTGCCAGCAGCTTCGACATGGCACCCAATGAGCAGTTCTTC; CDR3aa: CASSFDMAPNEQFF
v_gene: TRBV15; j_gene: TRBJ1-2; d_gene: TRBD1; abundance: few; len: 14; CDR3nt: TGTGCCACCAGCCCCGGACAGGCTAACTATGGCTACACCTTC; CDR3aa: CATSPGQANYGYTF
v_gene: TRBV2; j_gene: TRBJ1-1; d_gene: TRBD1; abundance: -; len: 15; CDR3nt: TGTGCCAGCAACAGGGGACGCCTTTCGAACACTGAAGCTTTCTTT; CDR3aa: CASNRGRLSNTEAFF
v_gene: TRBV7-7; j_gene: TRBJ2-2; d_gene: TRBD2; abundance: -; len: 16; CDR3nt: TGTGCCAGCAGCTCGGGCGCGGGAGTTGACACCGGGGAGCTGTTTTTT; CDR3aa: CASSSGAGVDTGELFF
v_gene: TRBV19; j_gene: TRBJ1-4; d_gene: -; abundance: few; len: 11; CDR3nt: TGTGCCAGTAGTGGAGTGGAAAAACTGTTTTTT; CDR3aa: CASSGVEKLFF
v_gene: TRBV12-3/TRBV12-4; j_gene: TRBJ2-1; d_gene: -; abundance: many; len: 13; CDR3nt: TGTGCCAGCACCCCGATTGCCCGCAATGAGCAGTTCTTC; CDR3aa: CASTPIARNEQFF
v_gene: TRBV28; j_gene: TRBJ1-1; d_gene: -; abundance: few; len: 12; CDR3nt: TGTGCCAGCAGTCTGGGTCGGGGACAAGCTTTCTTT; CDR3aa: CASSLGRGQAFF
v_gene: TRBV7-2; j_gene: TRBJ1-2; d_gene: TRBD1; abundance: -; len: 17; CDR3nt: TGTGCCAGCAGCTCCCGGGGGGGAGGGGGCAGCTATCATGGCTACACCTTC; CDR3aa: CASSSRGGGGSYHGYTF
v_gene: TRBV7-9; j_gene: TRBJ1-4; d_gene: -; abundance: -; len: 13; CDR3nt: TGTGCCAGCAGCTTAGAGGCGTCCCTGAGACTGTTTTTT; CDR3aa: CASSLEASLRLFF
v_gene: TRBV4-3; j_gene: TRBJ1-2; d_gene: -; abundance: few; len: 15; CDR3nt: TGCGCCAGCAGACGCCTAGGAGGGACCAACTATGGCTACACCTTC; CDR3aa: CASRRLGGTNYGYTF
v_gene: TRBV3-1; j_gene: TRBJ2-1; d_gene: TRBD2; abundance: many; len: 20; CDR3nt: TGTGCCAGCAGCTCCGACGGGACTAGCGGGAGATCTTCCAGGCGCAATGAGCAGTTCTTC; CDR3aa: CASSSDGTSGRSSRRNEQFF
v_gene: TRBV2; j_gene: TRBJ1-2; d_gene: -; abundance: -; len: 17; CDR3nt: TGTGCCAGCAGTGAAGCGCGGGTAGGGCCCCTTAACTATGGCTACACCTTC; CDR3aa: CASSEARVGPLNYGYTF
v_gene: TRBV4-1; j_gene: TRBJ1-2; d_gene: -; abundance: few; len: 15; CDR3nt: TGCGCCAGCAGCCAAGATGGAGCAGGCCGTGGGGGCTACACCTTC; CDR3aa: CASSQDGAGRGGYTF
v_gene: TRBV2; j_gene: TRBJ1-5; d_gene: -; abundance: few; len: 13; CDR3nt: TGTGCCAGCAGCGCGGGACTGGGTCAGCCCCAGCATTTT; CDR3aa: CASSAGLGQPQHF